The rows below give T cell receptor beta chains drawn from one sample of a study of T-cell memory formation after mild COVID-19. One entry per CDR3 protein results from TCRdb running MiXCR on the 5' RACE reads. Among about 290,000 distinct CDR3 sequences listed, about a sixth were seen once. Sequencing was done on a sample of PBMCs or a T cell subset sorted from them (not recorded which). The receptors derive from a man younger than 35 who had mild COVID-19 (a few samples of this study predate the infection). Cell type and time point are not known. CDR3s include the opening cysteine and the closing phenylalanine or tryptophan. D genes are given only for firm matches. The size of a clone is reported for some rows only, either as once, few or many, or as a class for expanded clones.

clone size | J gene | CDR3 length | V gene | D gene | CDR3 protein | CDR3 DNA
many | TRBJ1-6 | 19 | TRBV7-2 | . | CASSLQAVRGAADNSPLHF | TGTGCCAGCAGCTTACAGGCAGTAAGGGGGGCCGCGGATAATTCACCCCTCCACTTT
. | TRBJ1-6 | 13 | TRBV10-2 | . | CASRITENSPLHF | TGCGCCAGCAGAATAACGGAAAATTCACCCCTCCACTTT
few | TRBJ1-5 | 15 | TRBV6-5 | TRBD1 | CASSPGQGVPQPQHF | TGTGCCAGCAGTCCGGGACAGGGGGTTCCTCAGCCCCAGCATTTT
. | TRBJ2-3 | 15 | TRBV27 | . | CASSLGGHSTDTQYF | TGTGCCAGCAGTTTAGGGGGCCATTCCACAGATACGCAGTATTTT
few | TRBJ1-5 | 14 | TRBV9 | . | CASGASGSYQPQHF | TGTGCCAGCGGGGCTTCCGGGAGCTATCAGCCCCAGCATTTT
few | TRBJ1-4 | 15 | TRBV4-3 | . | CASSQGPTDDEKLFF | TGCGCCAGCAGCCAAGGCCCGACAGACGATGAAAAACTGTTTTTT
few | TRBJ2-7 | 15 | TRBV5-1 | . | CASSPSGGQGGEQYF | TGCGCCAGCAGCCCCAGCGGGGGACAGGGAGGCGAGCAGTACTTC
. | TRBJ2-7 | 15 | TRBV9 | . | CASSVLGASASEQYF | TGTGCCAGCAGCGTCCTCGGGGCTAGCGCTAGCGAGCAGTACTTC
. | TRBJ2-1 | 14 | TRBV12-3/TRBV12-4 | TRBD1 | CASSQNQGADEQFF | TGTGCCAGCAGCCAGAACCAGGGGGCAGATGAGCAGTTCTTC
many | TRBJ1-2 | 12 | TRBV20-1 | . | CSARENRYGYTF | TGCAGTGCTAGAGAGAACCGTTATGGCTACACCTTC